Described below is a single TCR beta chain sequence and its context. Its antigen remains unknown. Germline V gives CDR1 MDHEN, CDR2 SYDVKM. The V and J ends lost 6 bases and 10 bases respectively, with 6 bases between them. The CDR3 extends over 10 amino acids. Libraries were prepared by immunoSEQ multiplex PCR; TCRdb keeps only in-frame clonotypes and omits some of them. The table lists about 120,000 clones, about 95% of them singletons. The sample originates from a study of graft-versus-host responses after intestinal transplantation. Study details: Recipients were all induced with anti-thymocyte globulin, then given tacrolimus and steroids for 3 to 4 years. Regarding the study as a whole: Recipient marrow harbored GvH clones, some of which surfaced first in ileum or blood. Early post-transplant HvG declines were associated with peak circulating GvH clone levels.

This clonotype originated in a human donor who received an intestinal transplant. The material sequenced was unstimulated CD8+ T cells sorted from spleen or lymph node cells, taken before intestinal transplant. This chain uses TRBV28 with TRBJ1-4; TRBD1 might be the D (5 bases). CDR3 sequence: CASSGGKLFF. The CDR3 bases are TGTGCCAGCAGCGGGGGAAAACTGTTTTTT.